The 16 T cell receptor beta chains reported below all come from one sample, sequenced in a study of blood T cell repertoires in COVID-19. Some clones are missing from TCRdb's copy, which holds only in-frame ones; the method was immunoSEQ multiplex PCR. The repertoire holds under 200,000 clones, around four fifths seen once, with more than 14% in the top ten. Material for sequencing was peripheral blood. Receptor source: a woman in her seventies with COVID-19, enrolled during active disease.

The chain combines TRBV10-2 with TRBJ1-2, with TRBD1 matching 7 bases. J gave up 2 bases and V 8 bases, and 2 bases lay outside the gene matches. The CDR3 covers 12 residues. Per germline, CDR1 WSHSY and CDR2 SAAADI. For the CDR3, the DNA is TGCGCCAGCTCACAGGGGAACTATGGCTACACCTTC. Amino acid sequence: CASSQGNYGYTF.

This chain connects TRBV7-3 to TRBJ2-3, with no clear D. This CDR3 is 13 amino acids long. Per germline, CDR1 SGHTA and CDR2 FQGTGA. Trimming took 0 bases from V and 3 from J, leaving 4 bases between them. CDR3: CASSLTATDTQYF. The CDR3 coding sequence is TGTGCCAGCAGCTTAACAGCTACAGATACGCAGTATTTT.

This sequence joins TRBV27 and TRBJ1-2; D is unresolved. Trimming pared 3 bases from V and 1 base from J, leaving 6 bases between. Germline loops: CDR1 MNHEY, CDR2 SMNVEV (reference sequence). There are 13 residues in the CDR3. The CDR3 DNA follows: TGTGCCAGCAGTTTCGGTTTTAACTATGGCTACACCTTC. This codes for CASSFGFNYGYTF.

The V call is TRBV6-5, the J call TRBJ1-6; 7 positions agree with TRBD1. From germline, CDR1 is MNHEY and CDR2 SVGAGI. The CDR3 covers 13 residues. V was clipped by 6 bases and J by 7 bases; unmatched bases: 3. CDR3 in amino acids: CASRQGENSPLHF. The CDR3, as DNA: TGTGCCAGCAGGCAGGGGGAGAATTCACCCCTCCACTTT.

This clone was seen just once. The chain joins TRBV5-1 to TRBJ2-7, with 8 bases matching TRBD1. The V and J ends lost 4 bases and 4 bases, in that order; junction bases with no gene match: 13. Germline assignment: CDR1 SGHRS and CDR2 YFSETQ. The CDR3 spans 16 residues. The CDR3 reads CASSPGMGQARYEQYF. As DNA, the CDR3 is TGCGCCAGCAGCCCGGGAATGGGACAGGCGAGGTACGAGCAGTACTTC.

V gene TRBV30 combines with J gene TRBJ2-4; perhaps TRBD2 as D (6 bases). V was shortened by 0 bases and J by 1 base, with 7 bases between the two germline ends. The CDR3 has 14 residues. Germline V gene data show CDR1 as GTSNPN and CDR2 as SVGIG (reference sequence). The CDR3 nucleotides are TGTGCCTGGAGTGTACGGGGGGCCAAAAACATTCAGTACTTC. Its protein product is CAWSVRGAKNIQYF. The variable domain in full, completed from reference TRBV30 and TRBJ2-4, reads SQTIHQWPATLVQPVGSPLSLECTVEGTSNPNLYWYRQAAGRGLQLLFYSVGIGQISSEVPQNLSASRPQDRQFILSSKKLLLSDSGFYLCAWSVRGAKNIQYFGAGTRLSVL.

The genes are TRBV18 and TRBJ2-1; D gene uncertain. With 1 base removed from V and 8 bases from J, the gap between germline ends came to 15 bases. Per the germline V gene, CDR1 is KGHSH and CDR2 is LQKENI. The CDR3 contains 15 residues. In nucleotides, the CDR3 is TGTGCCAGCTCACCACGAGACACCGGTATTGATGAGCAGTTCTTC. Protein product: CASSPRDTGIDEQFF.

V and J are TRBV3-1 (or the pseudogene TRBV3-2) and TRBJ2-7, with TRBD2 identical over 12 bases. The junction had 12 bases not matched to a gene; V was cut back by 4 bases and J by 5 bases. Per germline, CDR1 LGHDT and CDR2 YNNKEL (reference sequence). CDR3 size: 17 residues. CDR3 sequence (DNA): TGTGCCAGCAGCCGGACCAAGACTAGCGGGAGTTCGGACGAGCAGTACTTC. Translation: CASSRTKTSGSSDEQYF.

This clone was counted once. The CDR3 region is CASKPAGGPSYNEQFF. CDR3 nucleotides: TGTGCCAGCAAGCCAGCGGGGGGTCCATCCTACAATGAGCAGTTCTTC. The chain couples TRBV5-6 to TRBJ2-1; 9 bases align to TRBD2. The V segment lost 6 bases and the J segment 1 base; nucleotides outside the gene matches: 8. The CDR3 is 16 amino acids. Germline lookup yields CDR1 SGHDT and CDR2 YYEEEE.

The chain combines TRBV10-3 with TRBJ2-3; D is undetermined. V was cut by 10 bases and J by 0 bases, with 14 bases left in between. The CDR3 covers 14 residues. The germline CDR1 and CDR2 sequences are ENHRY and SYGVKD. The CDR3 coding sequence is TGTGCCACCTCAGACTTCACTAGCACAGATACGCAGTATTTT. The encoded protein is CATSDFTSTDTQYF.

The V call is TRBV11-3, the J call TRBJ2-1, with 15 nucleotides matching TRBD2. The V gene end was trimmed by 5 bases and the J gene end by 6 bases; junction bases not matched to a gene: 11. Germline lookup yields CDR1 SGHNT and CDR2 YENEEA. The CDR3 has 18 residues. CDR3: CASSADGTSGGRRNEQFF. CDR3 bases: TGTGCCAGCAGCGCGGACGGGACTAGCGGGGGGCGCCGCAATGAGCAGTTCTTC.

J is TRBJ2-7 and V is TRBV28; no clear D gene. The germline V gene has CDR1 MDHEN and CDR2 SYDVKM. CDR3 length: 16 amino acids. V gave up 5 bases and J gave up 3 bases, with 20 bases separating them. Written as DNA, the CDR3 is TGTGCCAGCAGTGCCAAACGCCTTTTAAAACTCTACGAGCAGTACTTC. Amino acids: CASSAKRLLKLYEQYF. The variable domain in full, completed from reference TRBV28 and TRBJ2-7, reads DVKVTQSSRYLVKRTGEKVFLECVQDMDHENMFWYRQDPGLGLRLIYFSYDVKMKEKGDIPEGYSVSREKKERFSLILESASTNQTSMYLCASSAKRLLKLYEQYFGPGTRLTVT.

This rearrangement joins TRBV11-2 to TRBJ2-5, with TRBD1 as a possible D gene (5 bases). This CDR3 has 15 residues. The germline V and J ends were trimmed by 4 bases and 4 bases, with 16 bases remaining between them. Germline CDR1 reads SGHAT; CDR2 reads FQNNGV. The CDR3 reads CASSSDQGYVETQYF. Written as DNA, the CDR3 is TGTGCCAGCAGCTCGGACCAGGGATATGTAGAGACCCAGTACTTC.

The chain employs TRBV5-1 and TRBJ2-1; maybe TRBD2 (6 bases). The V gene lost 4 bases and the J gene lost 3 bases, with 23 bases spanning the gap. Germline V gives CDR1 SGHRS, CDR2 YFSETQ. The length of the CDR3 is 18 residues. CDR3 bases: TGCGCCAGCAGCCCAGCCGGCTCTAGGCGGACTAACTACAATGAGCAGTTCTTC. Its translation is CASSPAGSRRTNYNEQFF. The whole variable domain, remainder taken from reference TRBV5-1 and TRBJ2-1, is KAGVTQTPRYLIKTRGQQVTLSCSPISGHRSVSWYQQTPGQGLQFLFEYFSETQRNKGNFPGRFSGRQFSNSRSEMNVSTLELGDSALYLCASSPAGSRRTNYNEQFFGPGTRLTVL.

This clone was observed a few times. V and J are TRBV30 and TRBJ1-6; tentative D call: TRBD1 (5 bases). The V gene's germline CDR1 is GTSNPN and CDR2 SVGIG (reference sequence). The ends were cut back, 0 bases at V and 7 bases at J, with 10 bases in the middle. This CDR3 is built from 14 residues. The CDR3 reads CAWSVPTANSPLHF. DNA of the CDR3: TGTGCCTGGAGTGTACCGACAGCGAATTCACCCCTCCACTTT.

The chain links TRBV11-1 to TRBJ2-1; 7 bases agree with TRBD1. The germline gives CDR1 SGHAT, CDR2 FQDESV (reference sequence). The CDR3 is 15 residues long. The V gene end was trimmed by 4 bases and the J gene end by 1 base; junction bases not matched to a gene: 4. The CDR3, as DNA: TGTGCCAGCAGCTACGGGACAGATTCCTACAATGAGCAGTTCTTC. It codes for CASSYGTDSYNEQFF.